This T cell receptor (beta chain) was found in a study of Ad26.COV2.S vaccination and SARS-CoV-2 variants (dated by TCRdb to 2020 to 2023). Turning to the overall study: Vaccine-arm donors were drawn from COV1001, a multicentre, randomized, double-blind, placebo-controlled phase I-IIa trial of Ad26.COV2.S in healthy adults. Ad26.COV2.S was administered intramuscularly at a dose of 5x10^10 or 1x10^11 viral particles, either as one shot or as two shots given 56 days apart. TCRbeta repertoire sequencing was used to assess the specificity and breadth of SARS-CoV-2-reactive T cell receptors after Ad26.COV2.S vaccination. The TCR-sequenced set comprised approximately 32 samples: around 20 Ad26.COV2.S vaccine recipients, 5 placebo recipients and 8 SARS-CoV-2 convalescent individuals. Participants in the trial were split at random into five groups of five each, receiving low-dose or high-dose Ad26.COV2.S once or twice, or else placebo on both occasions. Investigators remained blinded to trial group allocation during experiments and outcome assessment. Study-wide findings and limitations: The study was not powered to compare responses between vaccine doses or regimens. Vaccine and placebo recipients had similar non-spike TCR breadth, a finding consistent with the vaccine containing only spike. It was noted by the authors that total T cell responses may have been underestimated by the TCR breadth and depth analyses. Ad26.COV2.S recipients had higher spike-specific TCR breadth than placebo recipients (P = 0.0014). After vaccination, spike-specific CD8+ and CD4+ T cell responses were reported to show substantial breadth.

The treatment or condition tag for this specimen amounts to: around 19 received Ad26.COV2.S at low or high dose, single or two shots; several received placebo; per-sample allocation not given. Repertoires of vaccine and placebo recipients were sequenced from samples collected on day 63 after the first injection. In Cohort 1b, about 27 adults aged 18-55 years were enrolled at a single site in Boston, USA, between 29 July and 7 August 2020. Ad26.COV2.S was a replication-incompetent adenovirus type 26 vector that expressed a prefusion-stabilized SARS-CoV-2 spike protein derived from the original Wuhan strain. Concerning this clone itself: This receptor's antigen is unknown. Base quality data are lacking; no much larger clone is found one base away.

The immunoSEQ Assay was used to sequence TCRbeta CDR3 regions. After extraction, genomic DNA underwent amplification by bias-controlled multiplex PCR, followed by high-throughput sequencing. Regarding the original processing steps: To quantify the absolute abundance of every unique TCRbeta CDR3 region, sequences were collapsed and filtered. T cell fraction was estimated by normalization of TCRbeta template counts to usable DNA, with usable DNA being measured through amplification of reference genes present in all nucleated cells. Repertoire TCRs were annotated as SARS-CoV-2-specific when V gene, CDR3 amino acid sequence and J gene were exactly matched to a known reactive TCR set. MIRA supplied the reference SARS-CoV-2 TCR set, which was filtered for enrichment in COVID-19-positive ImmuneCODE repertoires so that public or cross-reactive TCRs were removed. Using the MIRA antigens, annotated TCRs were further analysed by specific ORF or by position within an ORF. Breadth was defined as the number of annotated unique rearrangements divided by the total number of unique productive rearrangements, and depth was defined as the summed frequency of the annotated unique rearrangements. Two-sided Wilcoxon rank-sum tests were applied when comparing TCR breadth between groups. Sourced from immuneACCESS, this table was stored by TCRdb with only in-frame sequences that have V and J called. A share of the clones is absent; for the studies checked, an unresolved V gene accounts for under half, and the remainder has no known explanation. Clone size and V and J calls were adopted from that table, with D and trimming inferred from the DNA. In all, the sample holds under 500,000 clones, and around 93% of those were seen once. Of the sample, roughly 1.7% falls within the top ten clones.

Measured from the cysteine to the phenylalanine, the CDR3 is 15 residues long. Only the CDR3 portion is preserved as DNA: 45 bases, with reading frame beginning at the first base. In the germline V gene, CDR1 corresponds to MNHEY and CDR2 to SVGAGI. The V end loses 7 bases and the J end loses 6 bases, and a stretch of 21 bases separates them. Source: peripheral blood, taken in a trial of Ad26.COV2.S vaccine versus placebo. The V and J genes are TRBV6-5 and TRBJ1-2, with an unclear D gene assignment. This sequence was found in a person between 18 and 59 years old who received the Ad26.COV2.S COVID-19 vaccine or a placebo. CDR3 region: CASITTDVRLDGYTF. The base sequence is TGTGCCAGCATTACCACAGATGTAAGACTGGATGGCTACACCTTC.